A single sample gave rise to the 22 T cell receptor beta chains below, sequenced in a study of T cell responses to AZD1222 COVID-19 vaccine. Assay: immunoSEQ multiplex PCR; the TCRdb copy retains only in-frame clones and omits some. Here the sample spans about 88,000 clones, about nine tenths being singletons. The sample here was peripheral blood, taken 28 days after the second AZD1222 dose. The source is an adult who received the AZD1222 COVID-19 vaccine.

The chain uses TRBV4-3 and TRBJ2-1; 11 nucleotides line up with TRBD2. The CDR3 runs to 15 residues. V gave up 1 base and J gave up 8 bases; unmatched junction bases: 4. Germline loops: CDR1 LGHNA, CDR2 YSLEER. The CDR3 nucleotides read TGCGCCAGCAGCCAAGCTAGCGGGGGGCCGGATGAGCAGTTCTTC. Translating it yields CASSQASGGPDEQFF.

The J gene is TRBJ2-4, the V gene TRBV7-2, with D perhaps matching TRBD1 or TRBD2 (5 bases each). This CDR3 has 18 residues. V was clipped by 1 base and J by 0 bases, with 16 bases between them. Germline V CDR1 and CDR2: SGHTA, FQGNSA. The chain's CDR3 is CASSLEGAGALAKNIQYF. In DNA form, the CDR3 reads TGTGCCAGCAGCTTAGAAGGGGCCGGGGCCTTAGCCAAAAACATTCAGTACTTC.

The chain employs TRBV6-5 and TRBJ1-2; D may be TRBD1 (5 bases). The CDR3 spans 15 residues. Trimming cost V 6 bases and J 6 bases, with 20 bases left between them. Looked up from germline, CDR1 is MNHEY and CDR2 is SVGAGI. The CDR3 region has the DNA TGTGCCAGCAGGCCGCTTGGGACGGAGGGGCATGGCTACACCTTC. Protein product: CASRPLGTEGHGYTF.

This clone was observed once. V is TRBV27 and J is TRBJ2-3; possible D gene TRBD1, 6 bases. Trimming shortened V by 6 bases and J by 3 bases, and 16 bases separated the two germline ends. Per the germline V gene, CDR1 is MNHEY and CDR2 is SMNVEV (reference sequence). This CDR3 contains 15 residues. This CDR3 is CASSPRTVSTDTQYF. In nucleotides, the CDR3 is TGTGCCAGCAGCCCACGGACAGTCTCAACAGATACGCAGTATTTT.

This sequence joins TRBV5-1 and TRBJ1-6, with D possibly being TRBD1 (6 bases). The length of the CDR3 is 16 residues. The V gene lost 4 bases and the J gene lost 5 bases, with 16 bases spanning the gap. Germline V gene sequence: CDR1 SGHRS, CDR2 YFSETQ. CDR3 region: CASSNTGLGDNSPLHF. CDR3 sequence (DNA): TGCGCCAGCAGCAATACAGGGTTAGGTGATAATTCACCCCTCCACTTT.

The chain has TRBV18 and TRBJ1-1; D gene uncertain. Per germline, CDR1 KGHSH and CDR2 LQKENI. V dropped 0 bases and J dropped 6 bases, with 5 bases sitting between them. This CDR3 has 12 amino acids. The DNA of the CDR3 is TGTGCCAGCTCACCACCGACCGCTGAAGCTTTCTTT. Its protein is CASSPPTAEAFF. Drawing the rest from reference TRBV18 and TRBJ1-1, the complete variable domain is NAGVMQNPRHLVRRRGQEARLRCSPMKGHSHVYWYRQLPEEGLKFMVYLQKENIIDESGMPKERFSAEFPKEGPSILRIQQVVRGDSAAYFCASSPPTAEAFFGQGTRLTVV.

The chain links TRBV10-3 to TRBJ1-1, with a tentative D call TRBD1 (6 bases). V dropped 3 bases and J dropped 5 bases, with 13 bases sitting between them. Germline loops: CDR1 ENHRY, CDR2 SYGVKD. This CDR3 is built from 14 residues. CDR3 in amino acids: CAISEKGGVTEAFF. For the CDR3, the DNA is TGTGCCATCAGTGAAAAAGGGGGAGTAACTGAAGCTTTCTTT.

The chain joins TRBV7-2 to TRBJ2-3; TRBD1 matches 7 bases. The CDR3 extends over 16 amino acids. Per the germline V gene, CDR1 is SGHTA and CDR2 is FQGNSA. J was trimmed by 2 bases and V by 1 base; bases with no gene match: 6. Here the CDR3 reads CASSLVAGGITDTQYF. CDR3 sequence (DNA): TGTGCCAGCAGCTTAGTCGCAGGGGGAATCACAGATACGCAGTATTTT.

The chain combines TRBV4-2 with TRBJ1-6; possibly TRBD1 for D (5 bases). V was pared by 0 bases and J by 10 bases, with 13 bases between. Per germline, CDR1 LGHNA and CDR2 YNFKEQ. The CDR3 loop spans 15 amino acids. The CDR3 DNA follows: TGTGCCAGCAGCCAAGACTTCGTTGGGGACTCACCCCTCCACTTT. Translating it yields CASSQDFVGDSPLHF.

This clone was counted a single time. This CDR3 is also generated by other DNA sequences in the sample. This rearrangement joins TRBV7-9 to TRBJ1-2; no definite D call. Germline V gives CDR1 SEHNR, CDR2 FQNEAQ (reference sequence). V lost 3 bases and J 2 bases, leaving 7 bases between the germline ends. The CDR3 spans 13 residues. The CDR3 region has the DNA TGTGCCAGCAGCTTGACGGTGAACTATGGCTACACCTTC. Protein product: CASSLTVNYGYTF.

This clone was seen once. The CDR3 DNA reads TGTGCCAGCAGCGTAGGGGCAATGAACACTGAAGCTTTCTTT. Its protein is CASSVGAMNTEAFF. J is TRBJ1-1 and V is TRBV9; D unresolved. This CDR3 has 14 amino acids. V was shortened by 0 bases and J by 0 bases, with 6 bases between the two germline ends. Germline V gene sequence: CDR1 SGDLS, CDR2 YYNGEE.

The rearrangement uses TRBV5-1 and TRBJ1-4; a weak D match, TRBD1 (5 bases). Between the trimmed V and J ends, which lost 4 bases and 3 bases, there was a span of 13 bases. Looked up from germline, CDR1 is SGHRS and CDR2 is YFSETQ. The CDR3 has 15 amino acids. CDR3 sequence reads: CASSTDSIPNEKLFF. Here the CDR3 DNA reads TGCGCCAGCAGCACAGACAGTATACCTAATGAAAAACTGTTTTTT.

The CDR3 reads CASRPRGESSYEQYF. CDR3 sequence (DNA): TGTGCCAGCAGACCGAGAGGGGAATCCTCCTACGAGCAGTACTTC. The J gene is TRBJ2-7, the V gene TRBV11-2; D may be TRBD1 or TRBD2 (5 bases each). The CDR3 is 15 amino acids. Germline V gene sequence: CDR1 SGHAT, CDR2 FQNNGV. V was trimmed by 6 bases and J by 0 bases, leaving 15 bases between them.

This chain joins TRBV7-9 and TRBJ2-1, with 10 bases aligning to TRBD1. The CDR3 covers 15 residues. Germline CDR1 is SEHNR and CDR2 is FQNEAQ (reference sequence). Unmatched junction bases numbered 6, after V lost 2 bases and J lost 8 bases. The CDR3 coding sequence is TGTGCCAGCAGCTTACCGGGACAGGGGAGGGATGAGCAGTTCTTC. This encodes CASSLPGQGRDEQFF.

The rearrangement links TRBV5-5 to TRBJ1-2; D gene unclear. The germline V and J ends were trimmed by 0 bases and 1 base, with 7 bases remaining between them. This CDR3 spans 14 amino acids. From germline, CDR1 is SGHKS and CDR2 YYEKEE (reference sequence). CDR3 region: CASSLGADNYGYTF. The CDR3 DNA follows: TGTGCCAGCAGCTTGGGGGCAGATAACTATGGCTACACCTTC. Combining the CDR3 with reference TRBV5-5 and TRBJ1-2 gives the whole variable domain DAGVTQSPTHLIKTRGQQVTLRCSPISGHKSVSWYQQVLGQGPQFIFQYYEKEERGRGNFPDRFSARQFPNYSSELNVNALLLGDSALYLCASSLGADNYGYTFGSGTRLTVV.

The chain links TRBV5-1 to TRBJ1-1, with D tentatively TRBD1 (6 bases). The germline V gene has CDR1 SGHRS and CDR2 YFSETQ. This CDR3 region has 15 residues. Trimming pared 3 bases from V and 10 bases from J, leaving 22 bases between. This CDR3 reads CASSSKVGGSEAAFF. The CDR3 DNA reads TGCGCCAGCAGCTCAAAGGTGGGGGGCAGTGAAGCAGCTTTCTTT.

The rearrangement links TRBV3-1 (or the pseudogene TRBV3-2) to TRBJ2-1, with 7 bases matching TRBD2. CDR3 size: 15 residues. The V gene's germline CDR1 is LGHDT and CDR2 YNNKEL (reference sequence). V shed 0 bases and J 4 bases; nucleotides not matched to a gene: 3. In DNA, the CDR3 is TGTGCCAGCAGCCAAGAGACAGCGGGGTACAATGAGCAGTTCTTC. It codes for CASSQETAGYNEQFF.

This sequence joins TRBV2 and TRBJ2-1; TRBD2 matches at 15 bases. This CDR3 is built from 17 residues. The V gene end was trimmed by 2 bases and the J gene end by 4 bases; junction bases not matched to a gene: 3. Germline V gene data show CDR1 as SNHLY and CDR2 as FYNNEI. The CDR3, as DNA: TGTGCCAGCAGTGAATGGACTAGCGGGGGGGTATACAATGAGCAGTTCTTC. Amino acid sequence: CASSEWTSGGVYNEQFF.

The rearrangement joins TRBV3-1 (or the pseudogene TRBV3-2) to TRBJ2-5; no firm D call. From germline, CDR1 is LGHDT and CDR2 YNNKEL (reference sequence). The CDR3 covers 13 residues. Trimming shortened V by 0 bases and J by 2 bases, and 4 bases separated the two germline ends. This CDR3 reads CASSQDRQETQYF. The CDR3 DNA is TGTGCCAGCAGCCAAGATCGGCAAGAGACCCAGTACTTC.

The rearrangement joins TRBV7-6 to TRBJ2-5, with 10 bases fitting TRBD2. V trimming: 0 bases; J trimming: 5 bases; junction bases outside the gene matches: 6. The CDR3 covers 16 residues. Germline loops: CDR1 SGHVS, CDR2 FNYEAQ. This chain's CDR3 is CASSLAERGGRETQYF. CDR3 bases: TGTGCCAGCAGCTTAGCGGAGCGGGGGGGCCGGGAGACCCAGTACTTC.

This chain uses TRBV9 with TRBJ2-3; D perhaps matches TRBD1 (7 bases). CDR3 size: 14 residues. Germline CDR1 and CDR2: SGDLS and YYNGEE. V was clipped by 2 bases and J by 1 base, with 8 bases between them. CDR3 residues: CASSVRGGTDTQYF. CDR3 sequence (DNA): TGTGCCAGCAGCGTCAGGGGGGGCACAGATACGCAGTATTTT.

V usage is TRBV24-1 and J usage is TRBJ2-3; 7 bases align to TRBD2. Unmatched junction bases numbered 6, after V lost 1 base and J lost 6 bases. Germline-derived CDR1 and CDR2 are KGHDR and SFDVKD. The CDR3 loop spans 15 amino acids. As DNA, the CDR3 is TGTGCCACCAGTGATTTATCGGGGGGTCGCGATACGCAGTATTTT. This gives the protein CATSDLSGGRDTQYF.